The T cell receptor (beta chain) under discussion was sequenced for a study of identical twins. Findings and caveats of the study: For out-of-frame alpha sequences shared by twins, low generation probability was in excess. It was cross-sectional statistical analysis, not following the same donors, that the conclusions relied on. Invariant cells of the MAIT and iNKT types might have partly distorted the zero-insertion analyses.

Germline V gene sequence: CDR1 MDHEN, CDR2 SYDVKM. The V end lost 4 bases, the J end lost 7 bases, and 17 bases lay between the germline ends. The CDR3 extends over 14 amino acids. Regarding this clonotype: Its antigen remains unknown.

TCRdb re-derived calls from the 5' RACE reads in MiXCR, one entry per CDR3 protein. The repertoire holds 1.5 million to 2 million distinct CDR3 sequences, with around a third as singletons. This receptor was obtained from a newborn girl in good health. Source material: cord blood. V usage is TRBV28 and J usage is TRBJ2-7; TRBD1 might be the D (6 bases). This chain's CDR3 is CASSSQGIYNEQYF. CDR3 nucleotide sequence: TGTGCCAGCAGTTCTCAGGGGATCTACAATGAGCAGTACTTC. The full variable domain, its missing parts supplied by reference TRBV28 and TRBJ2-7, is DVKVTQSSRYLVKRTGEKVFLECVQDMDHENMFWYRQDPGLGLRLIYFSYDVKMKEKGDIPEGYSVSREKKERFSLILESASTNQTSMYLCASSSQGIYNEQYFGPGTRLTVT.